Sequencing of this TCR beta chain was carried out in a study of T cell responses to AZD1222 COVID-19 vaccine. Study-wide results and limits: Repertoires were obtained only post-peak T cell response. The reported proportion of spike-specific TCRs targeting unmutated variant regions was nearly half. Spike-wide coverage was observed for vaccine-associated CD4 TCRs, with dominant responses at 160-218 and 743-854.

As to this clone: As yet, its antigen is unknown. One end of the junction does not line up with germline, which may come from a read error.

Germline assignment: CDR1 SGHRS and CDR2 YFSETQ. The CDR3 sequence is 15 residues long. Assay used: immunoSEQ multiplex PCR; TCRdb lists only in-frame clones, some missing. The table has approximately 99,000 clones, nearly 90% seen once; the top ten hold under 3.5%. This material consisted of peripheral blood, taken on day 0 of AZD1222 vaccination. The chain couples TRBV5-1 to TRBJ2-2; D is unresolved. This TCR came from an adult in good health. CDR3 DNA sequence: TGTGCCAGCAGCGCAGACCCATCGAACACCGGGGAGCTGTTTTTT. Translation gives CASSADPSNTGELFF. The full variable domain, with the rest looked up from reference TRBV5-1 and TRBJ2-2, is KAGVTQTPRYLIKTRGQQVTLSCSPISGHRSVSWYQQTPGQGLQFLFEYFSETQRNKGNFPGRFSGRQFSNSRSEMNVSTLELGDSALYLCASSADPSNTGELFFGEGSRLTVL.